The T cell receptor (beta chain) described here comes from a study of identifying expanded T cells in peripheral blood. This table comes from immunoSEQ multiplex PCR, and its TCRdb copy is limited to in-frame clones, with some not included. The profile shows approximately 94,000 clones, around 90% of them singletons. The CDR3 is made up of 15 amino acids. With 0 bases removed from V and 5 bases from J, the gap between germline ends came to 13 bases. CDR1 LGHNA and CDR2 YNFKEQ come from the germline V gene. The V gene is TRBV4-2, the J gene TRBJ1-2; D perhaps matches TRBD1 (6 bases). The TCR originated in a person between 18 and 69 years old in good health. Sequenced: blood. The CDR3 loop is CASSQDNQGRYGYTF. CDR3 DNA: TGTGCCAGCAGCCAAGATAATCAGGGGAGGTATGGCTACACCTTC.